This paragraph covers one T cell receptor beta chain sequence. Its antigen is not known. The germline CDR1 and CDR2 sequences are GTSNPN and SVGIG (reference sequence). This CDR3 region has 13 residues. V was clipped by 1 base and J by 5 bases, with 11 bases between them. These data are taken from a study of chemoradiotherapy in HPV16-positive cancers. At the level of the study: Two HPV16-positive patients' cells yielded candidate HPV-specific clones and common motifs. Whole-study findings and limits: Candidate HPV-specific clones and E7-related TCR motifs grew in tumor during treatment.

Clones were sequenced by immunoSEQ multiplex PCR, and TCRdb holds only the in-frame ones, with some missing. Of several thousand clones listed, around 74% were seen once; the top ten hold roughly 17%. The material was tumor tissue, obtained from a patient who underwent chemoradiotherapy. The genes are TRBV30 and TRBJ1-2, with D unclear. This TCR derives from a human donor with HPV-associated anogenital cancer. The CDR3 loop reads CAWSAPSGYGYTF. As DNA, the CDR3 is TGTGCCTGGAGTGCCCCGTCGGGGTATGGCTACACCTTC.